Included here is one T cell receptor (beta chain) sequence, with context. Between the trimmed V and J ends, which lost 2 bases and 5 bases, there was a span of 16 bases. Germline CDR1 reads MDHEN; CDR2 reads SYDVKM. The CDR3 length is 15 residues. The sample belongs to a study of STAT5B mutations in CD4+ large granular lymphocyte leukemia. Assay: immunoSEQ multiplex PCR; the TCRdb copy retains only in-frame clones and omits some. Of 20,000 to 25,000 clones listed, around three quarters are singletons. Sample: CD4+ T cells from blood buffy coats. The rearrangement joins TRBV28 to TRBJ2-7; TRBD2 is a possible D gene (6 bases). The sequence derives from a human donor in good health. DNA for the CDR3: TGTGCCAGCAGTTTAACTCGCAGGGACTTCCACGAGCAGTACTTC. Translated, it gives CASSLTRRDFHEQYF. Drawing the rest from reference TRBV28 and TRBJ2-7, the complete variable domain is DVKVTQSSRYLVKRTGEKVFLECVQDMDHENMFWYRQDPGLGLRLIYFSYDVKMKEKGDIPEGYSVSREKKERFSLILESASTNQTSMYLCASSLTRRDFHEQYFGPGTRLTVT.